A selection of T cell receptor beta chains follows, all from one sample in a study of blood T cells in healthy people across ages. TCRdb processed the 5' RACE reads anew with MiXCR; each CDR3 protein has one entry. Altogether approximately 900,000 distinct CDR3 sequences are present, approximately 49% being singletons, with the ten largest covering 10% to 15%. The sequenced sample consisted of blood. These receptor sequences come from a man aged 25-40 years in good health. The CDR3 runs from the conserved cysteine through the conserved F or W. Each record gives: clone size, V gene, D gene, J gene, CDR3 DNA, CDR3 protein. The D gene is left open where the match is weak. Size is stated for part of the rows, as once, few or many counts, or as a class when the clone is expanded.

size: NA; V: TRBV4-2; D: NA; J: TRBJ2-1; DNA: TGTGCCAGCAGCCAATACAAGGACAACTCCTACAATGAGCAGTTCTTC; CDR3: CASSQYKDNSYNEQFF
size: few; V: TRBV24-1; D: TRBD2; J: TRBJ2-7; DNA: TGTGCCACCAGTCGGACTAGCGGCTACGAGCAGTACTTC; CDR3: CATSRTSGYEQYF
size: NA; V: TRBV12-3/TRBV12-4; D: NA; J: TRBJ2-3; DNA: TGTGCCAGCAGTTTAAGGGTAGCTCTGGATACGCAGTATTTT; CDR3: CASSLRVALDTQYF
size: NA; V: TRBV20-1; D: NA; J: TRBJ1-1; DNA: TGCAGTGCTAGCCGGGAGGGGCTGAACACTGAAGCTTTCTTT; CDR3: CSASREGLNTEAFF
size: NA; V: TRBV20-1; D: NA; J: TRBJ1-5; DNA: TGCAGTGCTCCCGACAGATTCAATCAGCCCCAGCATTTT; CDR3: CSAPDRFNQPQHF
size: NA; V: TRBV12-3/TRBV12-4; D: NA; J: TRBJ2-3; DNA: TGTGCCAGCGGCGGGTGGGCCCGAGATACGCAGTATTTT; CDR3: CASGGWARDTQYF
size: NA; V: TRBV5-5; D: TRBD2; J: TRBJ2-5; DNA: TGTGCCAGCAGCTTGGTCCTAGCGGGGGGGTACCAAGAGACCCAGTACTTC; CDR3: CASSLVLAGGYQETQYF
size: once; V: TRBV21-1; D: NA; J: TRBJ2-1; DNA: TGTGCCAGCAGCAAAGTCCGGCGGAACGGGGTCTACAATGAGCAGTTCTTC; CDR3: CASSKVRRNGVYNEQFF
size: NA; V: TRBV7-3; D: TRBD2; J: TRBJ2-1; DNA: TGTGCCAGCAGCCCCATAGCGGGAAGCTCCTACAATGAGCAGTTCTTC; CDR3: CASSPIAGSSYNEQFF
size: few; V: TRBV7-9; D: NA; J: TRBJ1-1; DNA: TGTGCCAGCAGCTTCCCAGGGAACATGAACACTGAAGCTTTCTTT; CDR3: CASSFPGNMNTEAFF
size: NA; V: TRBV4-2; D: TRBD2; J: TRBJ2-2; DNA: TGTGCCAGCAGCCAAGAGGGACTAGCGGGGACGAACACCGGGGAGCTGTTTTTT; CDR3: CASSQEGLAGTNTGELFF
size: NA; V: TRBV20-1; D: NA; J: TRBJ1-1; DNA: TGCAGTGCTAGGGGCGGGGGGGGGAACACTGAAGCTTTCTTT; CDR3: CSARGGGGNTEAFF
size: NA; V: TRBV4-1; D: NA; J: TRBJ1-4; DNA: TGCGCCAGCAGCCGGAGTGGGCGGGTCGAAAAACTGTTTTTT; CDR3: CASSRSGRVEKLFF
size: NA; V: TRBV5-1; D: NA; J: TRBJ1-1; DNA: TGCGCCAGCAGCTTGACGGTTTCGACGAACACTGAAGCTTTCTTT; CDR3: CASSLTVSTNTEAFF
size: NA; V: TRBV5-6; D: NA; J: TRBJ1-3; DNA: TGTGCCAGCAGCCGGGACCCCGGTGGCGGAAACACCATATATTTT; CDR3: CASSRDPGGGNTIYF
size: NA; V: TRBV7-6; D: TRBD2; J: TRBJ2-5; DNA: TGTGCCAGCAGCTTAGAACTAGCGGGGGCCGCCGAGAAGACCCAGTACTTC; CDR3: CASSLELAGAAEKTQYF
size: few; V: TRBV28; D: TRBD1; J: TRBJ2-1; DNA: TGTGCCAGCAGTTTCGGGACAGGGAGGTCCTACAATGAGCAGTTCTTC; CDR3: CASSFGTGRSYNEQFF
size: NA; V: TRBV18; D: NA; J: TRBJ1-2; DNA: TGTGCCAGCTCACCCCAAGGCACAGCCAACTATGGCTACACCTTC; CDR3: CASSPQGTANYGYTF
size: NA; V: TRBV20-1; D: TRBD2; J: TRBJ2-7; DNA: TGCAGTGCCTTTCCGGGACTAGGTACTTCCTACGAGCAGTACTTC; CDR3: CSAFPGLGTSYEQYF
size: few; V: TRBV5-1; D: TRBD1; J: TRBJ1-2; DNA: TGCGCCAGCAGCGGGACAGGATTCTCTAACTATGGCTACACCTTC; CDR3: CASSGTGFSNYGYTF
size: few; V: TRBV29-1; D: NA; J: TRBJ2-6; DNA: TGCAGCGCTGCAGGGCCTGGGGCCAACGTCCTGACTTTC; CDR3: CSAAGPGANVLTF
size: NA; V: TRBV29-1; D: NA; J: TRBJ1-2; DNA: TGCAGCGTTGGGGAAGCTGGCTACACCTTC; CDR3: CSVGEAGYTF
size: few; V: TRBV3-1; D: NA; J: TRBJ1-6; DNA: TGTGCCAGCAGCCAGAATTCACCCCTCCACTTT; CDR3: CASSQNSPLHF
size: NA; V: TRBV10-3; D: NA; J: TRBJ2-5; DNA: TGTGCCATCAGTGATCAGGGGGGCCCCAAAGAGACCCAGTACTTC; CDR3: CAISDQGGPKETQYF
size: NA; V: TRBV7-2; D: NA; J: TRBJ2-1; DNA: TGTGCCAGCAGCTTTGGACTATTCTACAATGAGCAGTTCTTC; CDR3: CASSFGLFYNEQFF
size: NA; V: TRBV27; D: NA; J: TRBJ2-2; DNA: TGTGCCAGCAGTTTTTCCGGGGAGCTGTTTTTT; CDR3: CASSFSGELFF
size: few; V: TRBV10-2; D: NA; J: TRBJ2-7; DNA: TGCGCCAGCAGTGAGTCTGGGGGGCAGCGGTACGAGCAGTACTTC; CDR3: CASSESGGQRYEQYF
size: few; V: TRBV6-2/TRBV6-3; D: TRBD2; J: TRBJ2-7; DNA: TGTGCCAGCAGTTACCGGGGGGGCCTCTACGAGCAGTACTTC; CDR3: CASSYRGGLYEQYF
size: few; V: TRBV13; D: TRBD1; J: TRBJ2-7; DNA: TGTGCCAGCAGCTTAAGGTTAAGGGGGACAGGCTACGAGCAGTACTTC; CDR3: CASSLRLRGTGYEQYF
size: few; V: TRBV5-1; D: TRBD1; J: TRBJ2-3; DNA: TGCGCCAGCAGCACTCCTCGACAGGGAAGCACAGATACGCAGTATTTT; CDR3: CASSTPRQGSTDTQYF
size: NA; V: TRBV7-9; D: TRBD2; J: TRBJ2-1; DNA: TGTGCCGGAACAACTAGCGCGTACAATGAGCAGTTCTTC; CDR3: CAGTTSAYNEQFF
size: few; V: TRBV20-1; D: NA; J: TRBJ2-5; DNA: TGCAGTGCTAGAATTAGGGAGACCCAGTACTTC; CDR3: CSARIRETQYF
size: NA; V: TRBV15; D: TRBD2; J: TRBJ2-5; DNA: TGTGCCACCAGCAGAGATGCTAGCGGGGGGCAAGAGACCCAGTACTTC; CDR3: CATSRDASGGQETQYF
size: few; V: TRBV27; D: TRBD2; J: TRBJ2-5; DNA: TGTGCCAGCAGTTCCCTAGCGGCTAATTACCAAGAGACCCAGTACTTC; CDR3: CASSSLAANYQETQYF
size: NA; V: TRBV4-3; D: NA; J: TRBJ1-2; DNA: TGCGCCAGCAGCCAAGATAGCCAGGCGCCATATGGCTACACCTTC; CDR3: CASSQDSQAPYGYTF
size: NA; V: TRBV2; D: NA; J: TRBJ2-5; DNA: TGTGCCAGCATACAAGAAGAGACCCAGTACTTC; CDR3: CASIQEETQYF
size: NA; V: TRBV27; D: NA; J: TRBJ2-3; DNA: TGTGCCAGCAGTTTATCCCGGACAGACACAGATACGCAGTATTTT; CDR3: CASSLSRTDTDTQYF
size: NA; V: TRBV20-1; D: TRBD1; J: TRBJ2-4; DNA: TGCAGTGCCGAGACAGGGATGGCCAAAAACATTCAGTACTTC; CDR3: CSAETGMAKNIQYF
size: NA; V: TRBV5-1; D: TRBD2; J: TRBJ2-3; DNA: TGCGCCAGCAAAGGACTAGCGGCGAGCACAGATACGCAGTATTTT; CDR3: CASKGLAASTDTQYF
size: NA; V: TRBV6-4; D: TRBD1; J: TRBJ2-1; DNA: TGTGCCAGCAGTGTGTGGGACAGGCCCCCCTACAATGAGCAGTTCTTC; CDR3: CASSVWDRPPYNEQFF
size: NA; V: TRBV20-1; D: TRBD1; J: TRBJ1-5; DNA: TGCAGTGCTTCTCGAGGGACAGGAGGGTTCAATCAGCCCCAGCATTTT; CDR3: CSASRGTGGFNQPQHF
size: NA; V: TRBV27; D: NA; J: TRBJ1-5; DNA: TGTGCCAGCAGTGCCGGGACAAGCTATAGCAATCAGCCCCAGCATTTT; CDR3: CASSAGTSYSNQPQHF
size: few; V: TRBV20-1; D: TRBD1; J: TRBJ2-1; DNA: TGCAGTGCTAGAGATCTACAGGGGGTAAGGCAGTTCTTC; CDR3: CSARDLQGVRQFF
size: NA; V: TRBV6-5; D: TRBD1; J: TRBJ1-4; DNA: TGTGCCAGCAGTTGGGGACAGGGCGCAACTAATGAAAAACTGTTTTTT; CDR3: CASSWGQGATNEKLFF
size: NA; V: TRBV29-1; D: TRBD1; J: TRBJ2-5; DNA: TGCAGCGTTGAAGTGTATCGGGGACAGGGGGCGCAAGAGCAGTACTTC; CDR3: CSVEVYRGQGAQEQYF